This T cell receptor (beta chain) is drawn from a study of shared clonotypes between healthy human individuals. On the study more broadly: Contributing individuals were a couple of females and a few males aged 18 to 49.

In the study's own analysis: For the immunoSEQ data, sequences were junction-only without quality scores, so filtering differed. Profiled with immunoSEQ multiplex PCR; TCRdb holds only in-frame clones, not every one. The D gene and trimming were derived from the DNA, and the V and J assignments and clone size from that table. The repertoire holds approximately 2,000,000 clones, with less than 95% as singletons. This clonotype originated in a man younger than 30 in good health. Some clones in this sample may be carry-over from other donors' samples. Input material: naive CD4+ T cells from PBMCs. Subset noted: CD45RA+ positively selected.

CDR3 residues: CASSSYGTGELFF. The CDR3 nucleotides are TGTGCCAGCAGCTCTTATGGGACCGGGGAGCTGTTTTTT. The chain is built from TRBV5-5 and TRBJ2-2; D unclear. The CDR3 runs to 13 residues. V lost 3 bases and J lost 5, with 8 bases in between. CDR1 is SGHKS, CDR2 YYEKEE, per germline (reference sequence).